The 31 T cell receptor beta chains in this list originate from one sample, sequenced in a study of blood T cell repertoires in COVID-19. Some clones are missing from TCRdb's copy, which holds only in-frame ones; the method was immunoSEQ multiplex PCR. Among about 310,000 clones listed, 85% were seen once. The material sequenced was PBMCs or T cells enriched from blood (not recorded which). The receptors originated from a woman between 25 and 40 years old who had been exposed to COVID-19.

This sequence joins TRBV4-1 and TRBJ2-7; TRBD2 matches 11 bases. CDR3 length: 19 residues. Germline CDR1 MGHRA, CDR2 YSYEKL. V was pared by 0 bases and J by 0 bases, with 10 bases of the junction left unmatched. This chain's CDR3 is CASSQDNLGLAGNSYEQYF. The CDR3 DNA reads as TGCGCCAGCAGCCAAGACAATCTAGGACTAGCGGGCAACTCCTACGAGCAGTACTTC.

The gene calls are TRBV27 and TRBJ1-6, with TRBD1 identical over 8 bases. V gave up 10 bases and J gave up 6 bases; unmatched junction bases: 2. This CDR3 has 12 amino acids. Per the germline V gene, CDR1 is MNHEY and CDR2 is SMNVEV (reference sequence). The CDR3 sequence is CAIGQGNSPLHF. Written as DNA, the CDR3 is TGTGCCATCGGACAGGGTAATTCACCCCTCCACTTT.

The chain is built from TRBV28 and TRBJ2-7, with a tentative D call TRBD1 (6 bases). In germline, CDR1 is MDHEN, CDR2 SYDVKM. The CDR3 length is 14 residues. Deletions cut 5 bases from V and 3 bases from J, with 14 bases between. The CDR3 protein is CASSAGQILYEQYF. The CDR3 nucleotides read TGTGCCAGCAGTGCCGGACAGATACTCTACGAGCAGTACTTC.

This chain joins TRBV12-5 and TRBJ2-1; 9 bases align to TRBD2. The V and J ends lost 0 bases and 0 bases, in that order; junction bases with no gene match: 3. Per the germline V gene, CDR1 is LGHNT and CDR2 is FRNRAP. This CDR3 is built from 17 residues. The CDR3 nucleotides read TGTGCTAGTGGTTTGGTCCTAGCGGGAAGCTCCTACAATGAGCAGTTCTTC. This codes for CASGLVLAGSSYNEQFF.

The gene calls are TRBV18 and TRBJ1-1, with D tentatively TRBD1 (6 bases). The germline gives CDR1 KGHSH, CDR2 LQKENI. The CDR3 spans 15 residues. V lost 2 bases, J lost 5 bases, and 15 bases lay in between. DNA of the CDR3: TGTGCCAGCTCACCATCGAGGGGGTTGGGGACTGAAGCTTTCTTT. As protein: CASSPSRGLGTEAFF.

The chain links TRBV18 to TRBJ2-3; D is unresolved. CDR3 size: 17 residues. Germline V gene lookup returns CDR1 KGHSH and CDR2 LQKENI. Trimming pared 2 bases from V and 0 bases from J, leaving 15 bases between. This CDR3 is CASSPLAQSYSTDTQYF. The CDR3 DNA is TGTGCCAGCTCACCATTGGCTCAGTCTTATAGCACAGATACGCAGTATTTT. The full variable domain, its missing parts supplied by reference TRBV18 and TRBJ2-3, is NAGVMQNPRHLVRRRGQEARLRCSPMKGHSHVYWYRQLPEEGLKFMVYLQKENIIDESGMPKERFSAEFPKEGPSILRIQQVVRGDSAAYFCASSPLAQSYSTDTQYFGPGTRLTVL.

The CDR3 DNA follows: TGTGCCAGCAGTTCCCGACAGGGGGCTTCTAATCAGCCCCAGCATTTT. Its protein product is CASSSRQGASNQPQHF. The rearrangement uses TRBV28 and TRBJ1-5; 10 bases fit TRBD1. CDR1 and CDR2 from the germline V gene are MDHEN and SYDVKM. J gave up 4 bases and V 4 bases, and 7 bases lay outside the gene matches. The CDR3 is made up of 16 amino acids.

This clone was found a few times. V is TRBV6-5 and J is TRBJ1-5, with D possibly TRBD1 on 5 matching bases. Germline V gene lookup returns CDR1 MNHEY and CDR2 SVGAGI. With 7 bases removed from V and 4 bases from J, the gap between germline ends came to 17 bases. This CDR3 is 15 amino acids long. This CDR3 is CASISGRVPNQPQHF. CDR3 coding DNA: TGTGCCAGCATTTCAGGGAGGGTCCCTAATCAGCCCCAGCATTTT.

The rearrangement links TRBV3-1 (or the pseudogene TRBV3-2) to TRBJ1-2; a possible D gene is TRBD1 (5 bases). Trimming took off 5 bases at V and 0 bases at J, with 7 bases between the two ends. CDR1 and CDR2 from the germline V gene are LGHDT and YNNKEL (reference sequence). This CDR3 spans 13 amino acids. The CDR3, as DNA: TGTGCCAGCAGCTTCAGGGCTAACTATGGCTACACCTTC. It yields the protein CASSFRANYGYTF.

The chain uses TRBV2 and TRBJ1-4; no clear D. CDR1 and CDR2 (germline): SNHLY, FYNNEI. The V and J ends lost 0 bases and 2 bases respectively, with 7 bases between them. This CDR3 comprises 15 residues. CDR3 in amino acids: CASSEAPGTNEKLFF. CDR3 sequence (DNA): TGTGCCAGCAGTGAAGCTCCGGGGACTAATGAAAAACTGTTTTTT.

This sequence joins TRBV28 and TRBJ2-7; 11 bases fit TRBD2. The J segment lost 5 bases and the V segment lost 6 bases, leaving 6 bases of the junction unmatched. The CDR3 has 14 residues. Germline CDR1 reads MDHEN; CDR2 reads SYDVKM. The CDR3, as DNA: TGTGCCAGCAGCACGACTAGCGGGATCAACGAGCAGTACTTC. Amino acid sequence: CASSTTSGINEQYF.

The chain links TRBV10-3 to TRBJ2-5; 9 nucleotides agree with TRBD1. Germline V gives CDR1 ENHRY, CDR2 SYGVKD. This CDR3 spans 15 amino acids. V lost 2 bases to trimming and J lost 6 bases; unmatched junction nucleotides: 7. The CDR3 nucleotides read TGTGCCATCAGTGAGCCGGGACAGGGTTTAAAGACCCAGTACTTC. This encodes CAISEPGQGLKTQYF.

In the case of this clone: Within the sample, other DNA sequences also encode this same CDR3. V is TRBV5-1 and J is TRBJ1-5; D is perhaps TRBD1 (6 bases). Germline V gene lookup returns CDR1 SGHRS and CDR2 YFSETQ. CDR3 length: 13 amino acids. Trimming removed 2 bases from V and 5 bases from J, with 8 bases in between. For the CDR3, the DNA is TGCGCCAGCAGCTTATCAGGGGATCAGCCCCAGCATTTT. As protein: CASSLSGDQPQHF.

This clone has only a few counts. The chain is built from TRBV6-2 or TRBV6-3 and TRBJ2-7; 10 nucleotides align to TRBD1. The V gene's germline CDR1 is MNHEY and CDR2 SVGEGT. J lost 6 bases, V lost 6 bases, and 14 bases had no gene match. This CDR3 is built from 16 residues. The CDR3 nucleotides read TGTGCCAGCAGCTCGGGTCGGGACAGGGGTGTAGGCGAGCAGTACTTC. This sequence encodes CASSSGRDRGVGEQYF.

This sequence joins TRBV28 and TRBJ1-1; TRBD1 agrees at 7 bases. The V segment lost 5 bases and the J segment 5 bases; nucleotides outside the gene matches: 5. Germline lookup yields CDR1 MDHEN and CDR2 SYDVKM. CDR3 size: 13 residues. CDR3 protein: CASSRTTGTEAFF. As DNA, the CDR3 is TGTGCCAGCAGTCGTACGACAGGGACTGAAGCTTTCTTT.

This rearrangement joins TRBV3-1 (or the pseudogene TRBV3-2) to TRBJ2-2; the match to TRBD2 covers 9 bases. This CDR3 comprises 16 residues. Germline CDR1 reads LGHDT; CDR2 reads YNNKEL (reference sequence). V dropped 2 bases and J dropped 6; count of bases not matched to a gene: 7. In nucleotides, the CDR3 is TGTGCCAGCAGCCAATTTGGCGGGGGGGCCGCCGGGGAGCTGTTTTTT. This translates into CASSQFGGGAAGELFF.

The J gene is TRBJ2-1, the V gene TRBV19; TRBD2 agrees at 9 bases. The trim removed 0 bases at V and 3 bases at J, leaving 6 bases unmatched. CDR1 is LNHDA and CDR2 is SQIVND in the germline V gene (reference sequence). The CDR3 is 17 amino acids. The CDR3 DNA sequence: TGTGCCAGTAGTATAGATCATAGTAGCGGGAGCTACAATGAGCAGTTCTTC. Protein: CASSIDHSSGSYNEQFF.

The rearrangement links TRBV28 to TRBJ1-4; D unclear. The CDR3 runs to 16 residues. V was trimmed by 5 bases and J by 0 bases, leaving 13 bases between them. Germline CDR1 is MDHEN and CDR2 is SYDVKM. CDR3 protein: CASSGVGAATNEKLFF. The CDR3 DNA sequence: TGTGCCAGCAGTGGAGTGGGAGCAGCAACTAATGAAAAACTGTTTTTT.

This chain links TRBV18 with TRBJ1-4, with 8 bases that match TRBD1. Germline lookup yields CDR1 KGHSH and CDR2 LQKENI. There are 14 residues in the CDR3. The V and J ends lost 3 bases and 7 bases, in that order; junction bases with no gene match: 4. The CDR3 protein is CASSPQGAGEKLFF. DNA of the CDR3: TGTGCCAGCTCACCTCAGGGGGCGGGTGAAAAACTGTTTTTT.

This clone has only a few counts. The chain is built from TRBV9 and TRBJ1-6; D might be TRBD1 (6 bases). There are 16 residues in the CDR3. Germline V gives CDR1 SGDLS, CDR2 YYNGEE. V was cut by 0 bases and J by 0 bases, with 7 bases left in between. The CDR3 loop reads CASSVEDSSYNSPLHF. CDR3 in DNA: TGTGCCAGCAGCGTAGAGGACAGCTCCTATAATTCACCCCTCCACTTT. Full variable domain (outside the CDR3, taken from reference TRBV9 and TRBJ1-6): DSGVTQTPKHLITATGQRVTLRCSPRSGDLSVYWYQQSLDQGLQFLIQYYNGEERAKGNILERFSAQQFPDLHSELNLSSLELGDSALYFCASSVEDSSYNSPLHFGNGTRLTVT.

V usage is TRBV30 and J usage is TRBJ2-7, with D perhaps matching TRBD1 (5 bases). The ends were cut back, 4 bases at V and 6 bases at J, with 16 bases in the middle. CDR1 is GTSNPN and CDR2 is SVGIG in the germline V gene (reference sequence). CDR3 size: 13 residues. CDR3 amino acids: CAWNKATVLEQYF. In nucleotides, the CDR3 is TGTGCCTGGAACAAAGCGACAGTTCTCGAGCAGTACTTC. The full variable domain, in which reference TRBV30 and TRBJ2-7 provide the parts outside the CDR3, is SQTIHQWPATLVQPVGSPLSLECTVEGTSNPNLYWYRQAAGRGLQLLFYSVGIGQISSEVPQNLSASRPQDRQFILSSKKLLLSDSGFYLCAWNKATVLEQYFGPGTRLTVT.

The chain is built from TRBV6-5 and TRBJ2-2; D is uncertain. Deletions cut 8 bases from V and 6 bases from J, with 4 bases between. The germline V gene encodes CDR1 MNHEY and CDR2 SVGAGI. CDR3 size: 10 residues. The DNA of the CDR3 is TGTGCCAGCGGGCCCGGGGAGCTGTTTTTT. It translates to CASGPGELFF.

The chain carries TRBV7-9 and TRBJ2-2; possibly TRBD2 for D (5 bases). The CDR3 spans 15 residues. CDR1 and CDR2 from the germline V gene are SEHNR and FQNEAQ (reference sequence). Between the trimmed V and J ends, which lost 1 base and 7 bases, there was a span of 13 bases. The CDR3 nucleotides read TGTGCCAGCAGCTTAGAGGTTTCCGGGGTCGGGGAGCTGTTTTTT. Translation: CASSLEVSGVGELFF.

In this sample, this clone turned up many times. The chain links TRBV5-8 to TRBJ2-7; TRBD1 matches at 8 bases. The trim removed 1 base at V and 2 bases at J, leaving 2 bases unmatched. The germline CDR1 and CDR2 sequences are SGHTS and YDEGEE. The CDR3 totals 14 residues. Here the CDR3 reads CASSLQGAAYEQYF. The CDR3 region has the DNA TGTGCCAGCAGCTTGCAGGGGGCTGCCTACGAGCAGTACTTC.

The chain links TRBV9 to TRBJ2-7, with TRBD1 matching over 9 bases. V gave up 6 bases and J gave up 5 bases; unmatched junction bases: 12. CDR3 length: 15 residues. Germline-derived CDR1 and CDR2 are SGDLS and YYNGEE. As DNA, the CDR3 is TGTGCCAGCAACCAAGGTGGGACAGGGATCCACGAGCAGTACTTC. It yields the protein CASNQGGTGIHEQYF.

Only a few counts were recorded for this clone. CDR3 region: CASNLGTARSGANVLTF. In DNA, the CDR3 is TGTGCCAGTAACCTCGGGACAGCTCGCTCTGGGGCCAACGTCCTGACTTTC. The V and J genes are TRBV19 and TRBJ2-6; 7 bases fit TRBD1. CDR1 is LNHDA, CDR2 SQIVND, per germline (reference sequence). The length of the CDR3 is 17 residues. The ends lost 7 bases at V and 0 bases at J; junction bases unmatched: 9.

The chain carries TRBV13 and TRBJ2-7; TRBD1 matches at 7 bases. From germline, CDR1 is PRHDT and CDR2 FYEKMQ (reference sequence). V dropped 5 bases and J dropped 0; count of bases not matched to a gene: 7. The CDR3 has 15 amino acids. CDR3 sequence (DNA): TGTGCCAGCAGCCCGACAGGGTCGAGCTCCTACGAGCAGTACTTC. Amino acid sequence: CASSPTGSSSYEQYF. The full variable domain, with the rest looked up from reference TRBV13 and TRBJ2-7, is AAGVIQSPRHLIKEKRETATLKCYPIPRHDTVYWYQQGPGQDPQFLISFYEKMQSDKGSIPDRFSAQQFSDYHSELNMSSLELGDSALYFCASSPTGSSSYEQYFGPGTRLTVT.

This clone was picked up one time. J is TRBJ1-5 and V is TRBV7-6, with D uncertain. The germline V gene has CDR1 SGHVS and CDR2 FNYEAQ. The CDR3 is 15 amino acids. The V end was cut by 2 bases, the J end by 2 bases, with 10 bases between. The CDR3 DNA reads as TGTGCCAGCAGCTTAAGGATGCGGCGCAATCAGCCCCAGCATTTT. It codes for CASSLRMRRNQPQHF. Full variable domain (outside the CDR3, taken from reference TRBV7-6 and TRBJ1-5): GAGVSQSPRYKVTKRGQDVALRCDPISGHVSLYWYRQALGQGPEFLTYFNYEAQQDKSGLPNDRFSAERPEGSISTLTIQRTEQRDSAMYRCASSLRMRRNQPQHFGDGTRLSIL.

As DNA, the CDR3 is TGTGCCAGCAGCATGACAGGATTTAAGATGCCCCAGCATTTT. This encodes CASSMTGFKMPQHF. The chain employs TRBV27 and TRBJ1-5, with D perhaps TRBD1 (6 bases). Trimming stripped 6 bases from V and 9 bases from J, with 18 bases between. In germline, CDR1 is MNHEY, CDR2 SMNVEV (reference sequence). There are 14 residues in the CDR3.

The chain carries TRBV11-2 and TRBJ2-3; 7 positions agree with TRBD2. Germline V gene sequence: CDR1 SGHAT, CDR2 FQNNGV. The ends lost 7 bases at V and 6 bases at J; junction bases unmatched: 16. The CDR3 extends over 16 amino acids. CDR3 loop: CASTSPQRGRWDTQYF. The CDR3 DNA is TGTGCCAGCACCTCCCCGCAGCGGGGAAGGTGGGATACGCAGTATTTT.

The chain is built from TRBV5-1 and TRBJ1-6; tentatively, D is TRBD1 (6 bases). This CDR3 comprises 14 residues. Germline values: CDR1 SGHRS, CDR2 YFSETQ. The V end was cut by 1 base, the J end by 11 bases, with 13 bases between. The CDR3 region has the DNA TGCGCCAGCAGCTTGACCAGGGGAAGTCCACCCCTCCACTTT. This encodes CASSLTRGSPPLHF.